The text below deals with one T cell receptor beta chain. Its antigen is currently not known. No base qualities exist here, and no much larger clone lies one base off it. The entry originates in a study of OX40 agonist ivuxolimab in advanced cancers. Study-wide context: Ivuxolimab, which targeted the costimulatory receptor OX40 (CD134), was an agonistic, fully human IgG2 monoclonal antibody. Prior anti-PD-1, anti-PD-L1 or anti-CTLA-4 therapy was permitted, and about two fifths of dose-escalation patients had received checkpoint inhibitors. The paper reports the monotherapy dose-escalation portion (N of about 51 patients) of the phase I ivuxolimab trial. Peripheral TCRbeta sequencing was intended to test whether TCR sequence diversity was altered and clonal T-cell expansion was caused by ivuxolimab. Intravenous ivuxolimab was administered to patients every 2 weeks at six dose levels: 0.01, 0.1, 0.3, 1.5, 3 and 10 mg/kg. In the dose-escalation cohort, 82.7% of patients were male, and the mean age was about 55 years, with a range of about 20 to 79. Partial responses were achieved by three dose-escalation patients, of whom one had hepatocellular carcinoma and two had cutaneous melanoma. Among the roughly 52 dose-escalation patients, roughly 20 had hepatocellular carcinoma, approximately 15 melanoma, 9 renal cell carcinoma and 9 head and neck cancer. Broad study findings and their caveats: Partial responders in the 0.1-3.0 mg/kg groups had among the lowest normalized peripheral clonal expansion, especially among CD8+ T cells. Clonal expansion of both CD4+ and CD8+ blood T cells was observed from baseline to week 6 at doses 0.1 to 3.0 mg/kg. Low levels of normalized T-cell clonal expansion were also seen in some nonresponding patients. After ivuxolimab, more expanded clones were found on average in CD8+ T cells than in CD4+ T cells. Which antigens the clonally expanded peripheral T cells were specific for was not determined.

The trial excluded patients who had a history of autoimmune disease or were on systemic immunosuppression. Peripheral blood for TCR sequencing was collected from all dose cohorts at baseline, on cycle 4 day 1, and on cycle 7 day 1. The samples were drawn from a first-in-human, open-label, multicenter phase I dose-escalation trial of ivuxolimab. Adults with locally advanced or metastatic melanoma, renal cell, hepatocellular, or head and neck squamous cell carcinoma were enrolled in the trial. CD4+ and CD8+ T cells were sorted separately from peripheral blood before TCR sequencing. V is cut by 4 bases and J by 0 bases, and the space between the germline ends is 13 bases. Taken from the germline V gene, the CDR1 and CDR2 loops are SGHVS and FNYEAQ. The CDR3 runs 16 residues from the cysteine to the phenylalanine. The read is trimmed to its CDR3 DNA, 48 bases read in frame from base 1. Genomic DNA was isolated from the sorted cells so that the TCRbeta CDR3 region could be sequenced. The immunoSEQ Assay was used for sequencing of TCRbeta CDR3 regions. TCRdb carries this immuneACCESS record with in-frame sequences only. Its versions omit some clonotypes, under half of them owing to an unresolved V gene in the studies checked, with the rest unexplained. This sample holds 15,000 or so clones; 80% to 90% were observed only once. The ten largest clones add up to roughly 41% of the sample.

This chain is built from TRBV7-6 and TRBJ1-3; no confident D gene assignment can be made. The clonotype originates from an adult with an advanced solid tumor such as melanoma, head and neck, liver or kidney cancer. Sequencing used CD4+ or CD8+ T cells sorted from blood, obtained in a trial of the OX40 agonist ivuxolimab. The bases are TGTGCCAGCAGCTCCTCCGACGGCAGCTCTGGAAACACCATATATTTT. Translated, this is CASSSSDGSSGNTIYF.